These 3 T cell receptor beta chains share one sample of origin, sequenced in a study of T cell clonality in common variable immunodeficiency. Assay: immunoSEQ multiplex PCR; the TCRdb copy retains only in-frame clones and omits some. Recorded here are about 32,000 clones, with no singletons, and the ten leading clones hold roughly 5.4%. Study results and caveats: Fewer deletions and N-nucleotide insertions were reportedly seen in common variable immunodeficiency TCR beta sequences.

These receptors' antigens are unknown. Sequenced sample: peripheral blood mononuclear cells. These receptors were collected from a human donor with common variable immunodeficiency.

Details on this clone: The sequenced fragment ends 3 residues before the CDR3 boundary, so the rest is inferred from the germline J gene. This rearrangement joins TRBV6-2 or TRBV6-3 to TRBJ1-5, with D unresolved. CDR3 length: 13 residues. Germline V gene lookup returns CDR1 MNHEY and CDR2 SVGEGT. V lost 2 bases and J 5 bases, leaving 7 bases between the germline ends. The CDR3 here is CASSYPQDQPQHF. The sequenced part of the CDR3 DNA is TGTGCCAGCAGTTACCCCCAGGATCAGCCC.

In regard to this clone: The read halts 3 residues ahead of the CDR3 end, with the missing end drawn from the germline J gene. The rearrangement joins TRBV19 to TRBJ1-2, with D possibly TRBD1 on 5 matching bases. This CDR3 contains 13 residues. Deletions cut 8 bases from V and 2 bases from J, with 12 bases between. Per germline, CDR1 LNHDA and CDR2 SQIVND (reference sequence). The sequenced CDR3 bases are TGTGCCAGTTTTCAGGGATTAAACTATGGC. As protein: CASFQGLNYG. The entire CDR3 is CASFQGLNYGYTF.

With regard to this clone: The CDR3 extends 3 residues past the end of the read, so its final part is completed from the germline J gene. The gene calls are TRBV19 and TRBJ2-7; tentative D call: TRBD1 (5 bases). Between the trimmed V and J ends, which lost 5 bases and 2 bases, there was a span of 25 bases. Germline V lookup: CDR1 LNHDA, CDR2 SQIVND (reference sequence). There are 18 residues in the CDR3. The CDR3 reads CASSFQVVDRWGTYEQYF. CDR3 DNA (partial): TGTGCCAGTAGTTTCCAAGTTGTCGATCGGTGGGGCACCTACGAG.